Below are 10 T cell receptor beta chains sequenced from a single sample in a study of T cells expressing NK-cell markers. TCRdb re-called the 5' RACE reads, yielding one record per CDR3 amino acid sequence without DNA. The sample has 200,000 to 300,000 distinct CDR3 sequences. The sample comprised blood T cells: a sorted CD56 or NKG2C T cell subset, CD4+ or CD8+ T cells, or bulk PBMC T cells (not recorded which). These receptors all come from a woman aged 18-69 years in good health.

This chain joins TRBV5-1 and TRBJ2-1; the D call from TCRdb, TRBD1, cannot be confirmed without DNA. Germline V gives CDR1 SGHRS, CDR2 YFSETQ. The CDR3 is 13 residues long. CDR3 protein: CASSLDGRGEQFF.

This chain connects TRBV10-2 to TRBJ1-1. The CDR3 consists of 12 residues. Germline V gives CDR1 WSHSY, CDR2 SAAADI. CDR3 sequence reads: CASRPTNTEAFF.

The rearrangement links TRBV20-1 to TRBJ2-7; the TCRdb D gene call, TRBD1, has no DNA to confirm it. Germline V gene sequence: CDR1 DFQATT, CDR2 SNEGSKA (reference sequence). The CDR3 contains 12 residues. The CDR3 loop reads CSAFPAPSEQYF.

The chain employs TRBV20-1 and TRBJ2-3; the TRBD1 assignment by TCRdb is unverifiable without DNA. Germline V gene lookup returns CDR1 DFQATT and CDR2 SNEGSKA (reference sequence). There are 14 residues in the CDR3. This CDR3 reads CSARPGSSTDTQYF.

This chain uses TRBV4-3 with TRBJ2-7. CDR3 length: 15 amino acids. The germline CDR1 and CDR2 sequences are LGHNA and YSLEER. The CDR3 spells CASSQADTSGYEQYF.

CDR3 in amino acids: CASSFGDSSGNTIYF. This sequence joins TRBV7-9 and TRBJ1-3; TCRdb outputs TRBD1, but without DNA this stays unchecked. This CDR3 comprises 15 residues. The V gene's germline CDR1 is SEHNR and CDR2 FQNEAQ (reference sequence). Based on the CDR3 plus reference TRBV7-9 and TRBJ1-3, the full variable domain is DTGVSQNPRHKITKRGQNVTFRCDPISEHNRLYWYRQTLGQGPEFLTYFQNEAQLEKSRLLSDRFSAERPKGSFSTLEIQRTEQGDSAMYLCASSFGDSSGNTIYFGEGSWLTVV.

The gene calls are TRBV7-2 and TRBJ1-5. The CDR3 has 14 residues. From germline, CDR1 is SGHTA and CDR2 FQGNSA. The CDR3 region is CASSLGSQNQPQHF. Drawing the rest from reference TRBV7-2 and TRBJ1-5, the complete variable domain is GAGVSQSPSNKVTEKGKDVELRCDPISGHTALYWYRQSLGQGLEFLIYFQGNSAPDKSGLPSDRFSAERTGGSVSTLTIQRTQQEDSAVYLCASSLGSQNQPQHFGDGTRLSIL.

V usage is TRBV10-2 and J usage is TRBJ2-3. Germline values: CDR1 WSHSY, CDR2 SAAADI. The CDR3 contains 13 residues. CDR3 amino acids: CASTRQPPDTQYF.

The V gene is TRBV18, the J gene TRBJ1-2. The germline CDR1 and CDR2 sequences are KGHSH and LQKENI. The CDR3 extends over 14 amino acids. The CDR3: CASSARWDDYGYTF. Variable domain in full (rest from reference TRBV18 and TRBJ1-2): NAGVMQNPRHLVRRRGQEARLRCSPMKGHSHVYWYRQLPEEGLKFMVYLQKENIIDESGMPKERFSAEFPKEGPSILRIQQVVRGDSAAYFCASSARWDDYGYTFGSGTRLTVV.

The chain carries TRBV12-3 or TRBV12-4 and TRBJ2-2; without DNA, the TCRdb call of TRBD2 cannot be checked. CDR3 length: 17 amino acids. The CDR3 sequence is CASSRQSGTANTGELFF.